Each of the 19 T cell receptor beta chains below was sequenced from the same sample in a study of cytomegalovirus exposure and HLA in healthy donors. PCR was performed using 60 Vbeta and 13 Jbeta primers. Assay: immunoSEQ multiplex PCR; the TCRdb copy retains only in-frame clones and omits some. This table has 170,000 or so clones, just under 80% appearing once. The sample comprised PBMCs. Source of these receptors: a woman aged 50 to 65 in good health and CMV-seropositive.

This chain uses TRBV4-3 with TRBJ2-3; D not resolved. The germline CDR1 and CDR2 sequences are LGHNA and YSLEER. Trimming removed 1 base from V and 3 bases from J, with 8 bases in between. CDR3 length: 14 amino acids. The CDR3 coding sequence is TGCGCCAGCAGCCAAGGGTCCAGAACAGATACGCAGTATTTT. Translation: CASSQGSRTDTQYF.

CDR3 protein: CASSYNGGRGGSTEAFF. The CDR3, as DNA: TGTGCCAGTAGTTACAATGGGGGGAGGGGGGGTTCCACTGAAGCTTTCTTT. This chain connects TRBV19 to TRBJ1-1; maybe TRBD1 (6 bases). This CDR3 contains 17 residues. Germline assignment: CDR1 LNHDA and CDR2 SQIVND (reference sequence). V lost 5 bases and J lost 4, with 23 bases in between.

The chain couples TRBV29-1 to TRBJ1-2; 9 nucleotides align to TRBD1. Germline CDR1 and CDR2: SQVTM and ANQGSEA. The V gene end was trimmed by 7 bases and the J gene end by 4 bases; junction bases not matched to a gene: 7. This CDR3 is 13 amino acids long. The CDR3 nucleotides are TGCAGCGCTTGGACAGGGGAGGGCTATGGCTACACCTTC. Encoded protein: CSAWTGEGYGYTF.

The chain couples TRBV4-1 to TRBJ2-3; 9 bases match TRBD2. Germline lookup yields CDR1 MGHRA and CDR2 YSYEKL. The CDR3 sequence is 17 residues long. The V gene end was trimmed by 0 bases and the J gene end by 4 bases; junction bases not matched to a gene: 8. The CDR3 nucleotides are TGCGCCAGCAGCCAAGAATCCAGCGGGGGGTGGGCAGATACGCAGTATTTT. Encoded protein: CASSQESSGGWADTQYF.

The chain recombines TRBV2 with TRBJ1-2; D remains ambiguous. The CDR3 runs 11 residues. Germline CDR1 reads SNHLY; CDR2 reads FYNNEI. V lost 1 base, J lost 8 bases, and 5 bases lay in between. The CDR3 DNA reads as TGTGCCAGCAGTGAAGGCGTAGGCTACACCTTC. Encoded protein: CASSEGVGYTF.

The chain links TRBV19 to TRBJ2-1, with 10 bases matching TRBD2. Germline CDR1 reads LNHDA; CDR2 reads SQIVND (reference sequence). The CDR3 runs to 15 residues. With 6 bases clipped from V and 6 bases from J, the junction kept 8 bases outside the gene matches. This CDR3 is CASRPLAGVTNEQFF. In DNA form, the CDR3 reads TGTGCCAGTAGGCCGCTAGCGGGAGTTACCAATGAGCAGTTCTTC.

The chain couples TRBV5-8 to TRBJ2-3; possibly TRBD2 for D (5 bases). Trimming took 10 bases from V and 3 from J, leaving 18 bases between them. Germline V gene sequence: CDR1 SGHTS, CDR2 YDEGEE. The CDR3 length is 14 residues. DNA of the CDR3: TGTGCCGTCGGGAACCCCCTTTTTACAGATACGCAGTATTTT. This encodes CAVGNPLFTDTQYF.

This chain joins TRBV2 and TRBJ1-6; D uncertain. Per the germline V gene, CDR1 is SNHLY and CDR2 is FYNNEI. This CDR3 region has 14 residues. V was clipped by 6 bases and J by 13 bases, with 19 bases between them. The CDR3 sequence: CASSLDNAQVPLHF. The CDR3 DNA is TGTGCCAGCAGCCTAGATAATGCCCAAGTGCCCCTCCACTTT.

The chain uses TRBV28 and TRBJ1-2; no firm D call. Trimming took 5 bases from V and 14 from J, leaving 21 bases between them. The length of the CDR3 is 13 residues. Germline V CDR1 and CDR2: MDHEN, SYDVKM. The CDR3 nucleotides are TGTGCCAGCAGTCCCCCGAGACTCCGTCCTGCTACCTTC. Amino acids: CASSPPRLRPATF.

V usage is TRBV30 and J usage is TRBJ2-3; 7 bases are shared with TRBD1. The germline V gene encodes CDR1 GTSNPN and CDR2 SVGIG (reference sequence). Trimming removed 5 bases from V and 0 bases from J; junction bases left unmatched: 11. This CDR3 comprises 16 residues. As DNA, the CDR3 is TGTGCCTGGGATCCTAGGACAGGACCTAGCACAGATACGCAGTATTTT. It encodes CAWDPRTGPSTDTQYF. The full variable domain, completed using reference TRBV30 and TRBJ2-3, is SQTIHQWPATLVQPVGSPLSLECTVEGTSNPNLYWYRQAAGRGLQLLFYSVGIGQISSEVPQNLSASRPQDRQFILSSKKLLLSDSGFYLCAWDPRTGPSTDTQYFGPGTRLTVL.

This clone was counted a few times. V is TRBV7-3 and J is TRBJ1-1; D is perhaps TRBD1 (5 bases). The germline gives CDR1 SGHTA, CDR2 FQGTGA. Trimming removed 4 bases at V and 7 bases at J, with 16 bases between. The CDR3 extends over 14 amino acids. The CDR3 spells CASSSLGGTFEAFF. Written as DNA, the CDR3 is TGTGCCAGCAGCTCACTGGGGGGGACCTTTGAAGCTTTCTTT. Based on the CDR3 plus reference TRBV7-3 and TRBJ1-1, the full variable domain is GAGVSQTPSNKVTEKGKYVELRCDPISGHTALYWYRQSLGQGPEFLIYFQGTGAADDSGLPNDRFFAVRPEGSVSTLKIQRTERGDSAVYLCASSSLGGTFEAFFGQGTRLTVV.

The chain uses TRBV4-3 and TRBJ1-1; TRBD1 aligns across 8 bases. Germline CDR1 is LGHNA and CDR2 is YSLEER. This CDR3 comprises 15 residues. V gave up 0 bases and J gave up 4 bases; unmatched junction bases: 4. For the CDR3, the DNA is TGCGCCAGCAGCCAAGATACAGGGGGTGGCACTGAAGCTTTCTTT. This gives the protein CASSQDTGGGTEAFF.

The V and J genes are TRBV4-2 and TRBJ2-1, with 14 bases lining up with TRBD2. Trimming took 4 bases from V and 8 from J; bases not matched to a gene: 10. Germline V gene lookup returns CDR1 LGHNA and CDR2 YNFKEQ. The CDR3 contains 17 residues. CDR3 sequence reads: CASSRTGTSGSTYEQFF. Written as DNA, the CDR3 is TGTGCCAGCAGCCGGACTGGGACTAGCGGGAGTACCTATGAGCAGTTCTTC.

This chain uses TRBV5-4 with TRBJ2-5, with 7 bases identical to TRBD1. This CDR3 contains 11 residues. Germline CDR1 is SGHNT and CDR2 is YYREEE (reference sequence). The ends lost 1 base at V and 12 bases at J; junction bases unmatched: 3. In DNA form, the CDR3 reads TGTGCCAGCAGCTTGCGAGGACAGGAGTACTTC. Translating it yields CASSLRGQEYF.

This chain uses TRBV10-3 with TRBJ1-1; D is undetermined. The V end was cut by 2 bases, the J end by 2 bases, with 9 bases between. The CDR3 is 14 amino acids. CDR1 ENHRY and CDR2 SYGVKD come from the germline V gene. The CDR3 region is CAISEIGGNTEAFF. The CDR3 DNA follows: TGTGCCATCAGTGAGATAGGAGGAAACACTGAAGCTTTCTTT.

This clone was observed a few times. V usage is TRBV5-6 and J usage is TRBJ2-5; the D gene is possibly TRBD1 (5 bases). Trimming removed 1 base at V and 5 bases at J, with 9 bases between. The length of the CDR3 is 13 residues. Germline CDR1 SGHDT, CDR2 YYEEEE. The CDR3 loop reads CASSLQGLETQYF. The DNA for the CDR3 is TGTGCCAGCAGCTTGCAGGGCCTGGAGACCCAGTACTTC.

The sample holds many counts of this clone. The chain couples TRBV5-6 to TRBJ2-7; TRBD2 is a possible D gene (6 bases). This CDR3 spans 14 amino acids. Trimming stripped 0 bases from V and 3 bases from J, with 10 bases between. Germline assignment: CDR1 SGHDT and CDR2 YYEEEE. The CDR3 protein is CASSLVIAVYEQYF. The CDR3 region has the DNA TGTGCCAGCAGCTTGGTAATAGCGGTCTACGAGCAGTACTTC. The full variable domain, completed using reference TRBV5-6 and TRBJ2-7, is DAGVTQSPTHLIKTRGQQVTLRCSPKSGHDTVSWYQQALGQGPQFIFQYYEEEERQRGNFPDRFSGHQFPNYSSELNVNALLLGDSALYLCASSLVIAVYEQYFGPGTRLTVT.

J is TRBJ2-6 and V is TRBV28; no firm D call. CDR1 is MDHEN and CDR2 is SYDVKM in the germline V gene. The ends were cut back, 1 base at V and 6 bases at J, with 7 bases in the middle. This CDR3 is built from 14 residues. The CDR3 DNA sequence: TGTGCCAGCAGTTTATCTCCCTCGGCCAACGTCCTGACTTTC. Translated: CASSLSPSANVLTF.

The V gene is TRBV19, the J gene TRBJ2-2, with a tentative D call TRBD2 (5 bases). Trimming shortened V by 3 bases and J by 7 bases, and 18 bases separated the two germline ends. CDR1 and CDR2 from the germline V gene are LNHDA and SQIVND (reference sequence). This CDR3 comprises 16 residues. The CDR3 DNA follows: TGTGCCAGTAGTATCAACCGTAGTACCCGGGGCGGGGAGCTGTTTTTT. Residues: CASSINRSTRGGELFF.